The count of the clone carrying this T cell receptor beta chain is one. The data originate from a study of blood T cell repertoires in COVID-19. Per the study methods: Nucleated cell number was recorded as an estimate derived from reference gene primer amplification. TCRdb keeps only in-frame clones here, not all; method: immunoSEQ multiplex PCR. V and J calls plus clone size are reproduced from that table; the DNA served to infer D and trimming. Here the sample spans roughly 120,000 clones, approximately 80% being singletons. The TCR sequence derives from a woman older than 75 with active or convalescent COVID-19. Sequenced sample: peripheral blood.

The CDR3 here is CASKIAGLPNSPLHF. The CDR3 DNA is TGTGCCAGCAAGATCGCAGGCCTTCCTAATTCACCCCTCCACTTT. This chain connects TRBV27 to TRBJ1-6; D uncertain. This CDR3 has 15 residues. The V and J ends lost 7 bases and 6 bases respectively, with 16 bases between them. Germline V gives CDR1 MNHEY, CDR2 SMNVEV (reference sequence).